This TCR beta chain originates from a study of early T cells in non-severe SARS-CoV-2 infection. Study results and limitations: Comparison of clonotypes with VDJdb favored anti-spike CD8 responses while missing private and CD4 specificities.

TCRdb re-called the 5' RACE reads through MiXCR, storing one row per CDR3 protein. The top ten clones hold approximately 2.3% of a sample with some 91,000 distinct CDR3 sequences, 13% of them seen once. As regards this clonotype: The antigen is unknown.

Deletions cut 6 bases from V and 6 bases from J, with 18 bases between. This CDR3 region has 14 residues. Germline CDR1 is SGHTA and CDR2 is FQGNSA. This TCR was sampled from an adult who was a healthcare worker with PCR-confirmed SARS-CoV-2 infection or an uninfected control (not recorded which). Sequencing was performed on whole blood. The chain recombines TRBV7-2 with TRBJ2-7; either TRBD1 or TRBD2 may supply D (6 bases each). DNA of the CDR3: TGTGCCAGCAGTATTCCCAGGGGAGGCCTCGAGCAGTACTTC. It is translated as CASSIPRGGLEQYF.